This T cell receptor beta chain was recovered during a study of T cells in Graves' hyperthyroidism and ophthalmopathy. This clonotype was counted ten times or more. Participants, patients aged 18 to 65, had newly diagnosed hyperthyroidism with a duration under 2 months. Regions amplified from RNA transcripts were the TCR beta CDR3 regions. Initially, a first-round RT-PCR of the TCR CDR3 employed the HTBI primer set. TCRdb processed the multiplex PCR reads anew with MiXCR; each CDR3 protein has one entry. The sample yields about 540,000 distinct CDR3 sequences, 46% seen once. The CDR3 contains 17 residues. The V gene lost 4 bases and the J gene lost 2 bases, with 17 bases spanning the gap. Per the germline V gene, CDR1 is SGHVS and CDR2 is FNYEAQ.

The rearrangement joins TRBV7-6 to TRBJ1-4; D is unresolved. This sequence originates from a woman aged 18-30 years with Graves' hyperthyroidism. The sequenced material came from peripheral blood or thyroid tissue (not recorded which). CDR3: CASSSSLAGGTNEKLFF. CDR3 bases: TGTGCCAGCAGCTCATCCCTCGCGGGAGGCACTAATGAAAAACTGTTTTTT.